The T cell receptor beta chain described here comes from a study of PD-1 blockade in classical Hodgkin lymphoma. In germline, CDR1 is SGHRS, CDR2 YFSETQ. The CDR3 consists of 16 residues. J was trimmed by 4 bases and V by 4 bases; bases with no gene match: 8. This clone occurred once. What it binds is not known. Study-level results: TCR diversity rose significantly by C4D1 in CD4+ but not CD8+ cells. The authors excluded patients who started nivolumab under 1 year after ASCT. Diminished baseline TCR diversity has been reported in newly diagnosed patients relative to healthy donors. Patients who responded completely had about the same baseline diversity as newly diagnosed patients.

The assay was immunoSEQ multiplex PCR, and TCRdb's table has in-frame clones only and misses some. This sample has roughly 24,000 clones, with around 80% found just once. Relapse was seen in all patients after autologous stem cell transplantation, and brentuximab vedotin exposure was variable. The TCR was taken from a human donor with classical Hodgkin lymphoma. This specimen consisted of peripheral blood mononuclear cells (PBMCs), obtained before the second cycle of nivolumab. The chain combines TRBV5-1 with TRBJ2-6, with 7 bases matching TRBD1. This CDR3 is CASSPNRGSGANVLTF. For the CDR3, the DNA is TGCGCCAGCAGCCCCAACAGGGGATCAGGGGCCAACGTCCTGACTTTC.